This T cell receptor beta chain comes out of a study of blood T cell repertoires in COVID-19. The CDR3 totals 13 residues. J lost 3 bases, V lost 8 bases, and 7 bases had no gene match. Methods used by the authors: Nucleated cell number was recorded as an estimate derived from reference gene primer amplification. Repertoires were generated with immunoSEQ multiplex PCR, while TCRdb's copy carries only in-frame clones and drops some. The V and J calls and clone size were taken over from that table, and D and trimming were inferred from the DNA. The sample includes 29,000 or so clones, roughly 80% of them seen just once.

The sequence was obtained from a man older than 75 with active COVID-19. The sample taken for sequencing was peripheral blood. This rearrangement joins TRBV23-1 to TRBJ2-7, with 7 nucleotides matching TRBD1. TRBV23-1 qualifies as an ORF whose function is uncertain. In DNA, the CDR3 is TGCGCCAGCCTAACAGGGGCGAACTACGAGCAGTACTTC. Encoded protein: CASLTGANYEQYF.